This T cell receptor (beta chain) was recovered during a study of blood T cell repertoires in COVID-19. In the original analysis: How many nucleated cells were present was estimated from reference gene primer amplification. Profiling relied on immunoSEQ multiplex PCR, and the TCRdb table lists in-frame clones only, not all of them. That table gives V, J and clone size, and the DNA gave D and trimming. Counted here are some 260,000 clones, more than 60% occurring once; the ten biggest clones make up over 3%. This clonotype was obtained from a middle-aged woman with active or convalescent COVID-19. What was sequenced was peripheral blood.

For the CDR3, the DNA is TGCACCAGCAGCCAATCTGACACGAGCTCTGGAAACACCATATATTTT. It is translated as CTSSQSDTSSGNTIYF. The J gene is TRBJ1-3, the V gene TRBV1; TRBD1 is taken as the D call from the table, unchecked against the DNA. TRBV1 is assigned pseudogene status. CDR3 length equals 16 residues.